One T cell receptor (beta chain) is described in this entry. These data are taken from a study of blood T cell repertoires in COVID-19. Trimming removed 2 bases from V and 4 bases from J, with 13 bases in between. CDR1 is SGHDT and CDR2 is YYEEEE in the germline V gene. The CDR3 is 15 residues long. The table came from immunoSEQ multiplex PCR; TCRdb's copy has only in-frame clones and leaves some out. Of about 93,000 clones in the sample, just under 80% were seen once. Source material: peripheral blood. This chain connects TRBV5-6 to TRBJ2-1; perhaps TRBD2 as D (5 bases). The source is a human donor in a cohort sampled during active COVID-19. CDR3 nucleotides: TGTGCCAGCAGCTTTCGAGGGAGCGGTTACAATGAGCAGTTCTTC. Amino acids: CASSFRGSGYNEQFF. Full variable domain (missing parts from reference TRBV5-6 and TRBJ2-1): DAGVTQSPTHLIKTRGQQVTLRCSPKSGHDTVSWYQQALGQGPQFIFQYYEEEERQRGNFPDRFSGHQFPNYSSELNVNALLLGDSALYLCASSFRGSGYNEQFFGPGTRLTVL.